This T cell receptor beta chain emerged from a study of graft-versus-host responses after intestinal transplantation (dated by TCRdb to the early 2020s). Regarding the research as a whole: Multivisceral, liver-intestinal, or isolated intestinal transplants were received by the recipients. Rather than being sequenced by the commercial service, samples from a few later patients were sequenced in-house on an Illumina MiSeq and processed with MiXCR. Every recipient was given anti-thymocyte globulin induction, then maintenance tacrolimus and steroids for around three years. The cohort enrolled 24 intestinal transplant recipients, one of whom was a retransplant, and 3 patients without pretransplant specimens were excluded. Bulk TCR-beta CDR3 sequencing was used to track graft-versus-host and host-versus-graft alloreactive T cell clones in the graft, circulation and bone marrow after intestinal transplantation. Alloreactive clones were identified by sequencing pre-transplant mixed lymphocyte reaction products and comparing these products with unstimulated pre-transplant donor and recipient T cells. Donor T cell macrochimerism was defined as a peak of at least 4% donor T cells among recipient peripheral blood mononuclear cells. What the research found in general, with its limitations: Patients with donor T cell macrochimerism had high GvH to HvG T cell clonal ratios in their allografts. GvH clones turned up in recipient bone marrow, with some appearing earlier in ileal mucosa or blood, a pattern consistent with an intestinal mucosal origin. The conclusions were limited by the relatively low number and heterogeneity of the intestinal transplant patients. Early after transplant, peak levels of circulating GvH clones were associated with declines in HvG clones.

In the first month after transplant, blood samples were collected up to 4 times, and after that at least monthly when available. On this clone: Its target antigen remains unknown. Base-call qualities are not available, and no considerably larger clone is one nucleotide away.

Library construction relied on the immunoSEQ multiplex PCR assay. For most patients, high-throughput TCR-beta CDR3 sequencing of genomic DNA was performed by Adaptive Biotechnologies. Regarding the original processing steps: TCR sequencing data were retrieved from Adaptive's ImmunoSEQ software for 18 patients, whereas three other patients were processed with MiXCR and VDJtools. CDR3 nucleotide sequences shared between donor and recipient were removed because their origin could not be assigned. At least 2-fold expansion over unstimulated cells and a minimum CFSE-low frequency of 0.002% (template counts) or 0.001% (read counts) were required for clones to be classified as alloreactive. A clone was considered mappable if detected in the sequenced pre-transplant spleen, lymph node, or MLR CFSE-low populations of the donor or recipient. Cumulative frequency of alloreactive clones was calculated as a percentage of all sequences weighted by copy number. What TCRdb holds here is the immuneACCESS table cut down to in-frame rearrangements. Part of the clones is not present; checked against another copy, under half of the missing clones reflect an unresolved V gene, and the others are unexplained. From that table come the V and J calls and clone size; the DNA was used to work out D and trimming. Present in this sample are some 27,000 clones, more than 80% of which were seen just once. 0.5% to 0.65% of the sample is held by the ten biggest clonotypes.

This clonotype was sampled from a human patient who received an intestinal transplant, so some T cells may come from the graft donor. Sequences were derived from PBMCs, sampled 18 days after transplant.

The DNA sequence follows: TGCGCCAGCGGCGGGAGCGGGGGGGCCGGTGAAACCCAGTACTTC. Translated, it gives CASGGSGGAGETQYF. In this chain, TRBV5-1 is recombined with TRBJ2-5, and 10 bases in between align with TRBD2. The CDR3 holds 15 amino acids from the cysteine to the phenylalanine. Only the CDR3 region is kept as DNA, spanning 45 bases read in frame from base 1. V is pruned by 7 bases and J by 8 bases, leaving 14 bases of the junction without a gene match. CDR1 and CDR2, per the germline V gene, are SGHRS and YFSETQ.